The rows below give T cell receptor beta chains drawn from one sample of a study of T cell responses to AZD1222 COVID-19 vaccine. Sequenced by immunoSEQ multiplex PCR; TCRdb stores in-frame clones only, minus some. The sample carries about 140,000 clones, about 90% recorded once. Specimen: peripheral blood, collected 28 days after the second dose of the MenACWY control vaccine. All receptors derive from an adult who received the MenACWY meningococcal vaccine as a control. Each CDR3 is given with its conserved first and last residue. The D gene is left open where the match is weak. A row's size may be missing; if present it is once, few, many or a size class.

v_call clone_size d_call cdr3_aa
TRBV5-1 . . CASSLGGISTGELFF
TRBV20-1 once TRBD1 CSGTGTFLQYF
TRBV7-3 . TRBD2 CASSPMASGVNDEQFF
TRBV15 . TRBD2 CATSRELAGGGEQFF
TRBV5-1 . . CASSPNQGFNSYEQYF
TRBV29-1 . . CSVVCQGHSPLHF
TRBV3-1/TRBV3-2 . . CASSLIPVVGSEQFF
TRBV5-4 . TRBD1 CASSWTGFDYGYTF
TRBV10-3 . TRBD1 CAIRPGTGTDTQYF
TRBV21-1 . . CASSKTRAVDSNQPQHF
TRBV7-2 . TRBD2 CASSAGLAGDTQYF
TRBV28 . . CASSLFGTAGNDYGYTF
TRBV4-3 . . CASSQARGFSGEKLFF
TRBV7-2 . . CASSQDGMNTEAFF
TRBV29-1 . . CSVRRLESTDTQYF
TRBV19 . . CASSIGGLVKNIQYF
TRBV5-1 . . CASSLAGTPGYEQYF
TRBV19 . TRBD2 CASSGTAPGLAGITYEQYF
TRBV24-1 . . CATIGLPCEQYF
TRBV7-3 . . CASSLGGADQPQHF
TRBV11-2 . . CASSPPGLAETQYF
TRBV7-9 . TRBD2 CASSLPRRLAGKVNEQFF
TRBV5-5 few . CASSYALGGPNEKLFF
TRBV5-1 . TRBD2 CASSLGLAPNNEQFF
TRBV9 . . CASSVSATNSPLHF
TRBV7-3 . TRBD1 CASSLNPRGGRTRYGYTF
TRBV6-1 . TRBD1 CASSEQGAFGQPQHF
TRBV27 once . CASSLGETQYF
TRBV10-3 . TRBD1 CAISSGGYEQYF
TRBV3-1/TRBV3-2 once TRBD1 CASSPRQGPYEQYF